The 12 T cell receptor beta chains presented below share a single source sample, sequenced in a study of blood T cell repertoires in COVID-19. The protocol was immunoSEQ multiplex PCR, while the TCRdb copy is restricted to in-frame clones and leaves out a portion. The sample includes 25,000 to 30,000 clones, roughly 94% seen only once; the top ten take roughly 2.3%. The sample was peripheral blood. The receptors originated from a man in his fifties with active COVID-19.

The J gene is TRBJ1-5, the V gene TRBV3-1 (or the pseudogene TRBV3-2), with no clear D. V shed 2 bases and J shed 7 bases, with 9 bases lying between them. The germline gives CDR1 LGHDT, CDR2 YNNKEL (reference sequence). The CDR3 has 13 residues. The CDR3 region is CASSQQVRQPQHF. The CDR3 DNA reads TGTGCCAGCAGCCAACAGGTACGGCAGCCCCAGCATTTT.

This sequence joins TRBV28 and TRBJ2-2; 8 bases line up with TRBD1. V lost 4 bases to trimming and J lost 1 base; unmatched junction nucleotides: 5. The V gene's germline CDR1 is MDHEN and CDR2 SYDVKM. The CDR3 has 16 amino acids. The CDR3: CASSSTGTGNTGELFF. CDR3 in DNA: TGTGCCAGCAGTTCTACCGGGACAGGGAACACCGGGGAGCTGTTTTTT.

V is TRBV6-5 and J is TRBJ1-6; possibly TRBD1 for D (6 bases). V shed 2 bases and J shed 8 bases, with 16 bases lying between them. This CDR3 is 16 amino acids long. CDR1 and CDR2 from the germline V gene are MNHEY and SVGAGI. The CDR3 DNA reads as TGTGCCAGCAGTTACGGACCCACAGGGACGGATTCACCCCTCCACTTT. This encodes CASSYGPTGTDSPLHF.

The chain has TRBV2 and TRBJ1-1; D not resolved. This CDR3 spans 12 amino acids. The V gene lost 6 bases and the J gene lost 6 bases, with 11 bases spanning the gap. Per the germline V gene, CDR1 is SNHLY and CDR2 is FYNNEI. The CDR3 region has the DNA TGTGCCAGCAGGGCCGACATCCCTGAAGCTTTCTTT. Protein product: CASRADIPEAFF.

In this sample, this clone turned up a few times. The CDR3 DNA reads TGTGCCAGCAGTTTAGAGTCCCGTACCTTAAGTTCACCCCTCCACTTT. Translated: CASSLESRTLSSPLHF. The chain joins TRBV6-5 to TRBJ1-6, with D unclear. This CDR3 is 16 amino acids long. In germline, CDR1 is MNHEY, CDR2 SVGAGI. The V gene lost 4 bases and the J gene lost 9 bases, with 19 bases spanning the gap.

The rearrangement joins TRBV11-2 to TRBJ1-2; TRBD1 agrees at 9 bases. The CDR3 runs to 14 residues. Trimming took 3 bases from V and 4 from J; bases not matched to a gene: 3. Germline assignment: CDR1 SGHAT and CDR2 FQNNGV. CDR3 nucleotide sequence: TGTGCCAGCAGCTTGTCGACAGGGGGCTATGGCTACACCTTC. Translating gives CASSLSTGGYGYTF.

This clone occurred once. The chain couples TRBV3-1 (or the pseudogene TRBV3-2) to TRBJ2-7; tentatively, D is TRBD2 (6 bases). This CDR3 comprises 15 residues. Between the trimmed V and J ends, which lost 4 bases and 5 bases, there was a span of 18 bases. Germline CDR1 and CDR2: LGHDT and YNNKEL (reference sequence). The CDR3 DNA follows: TGTGCCAGCAGCCGGACACTAGCCTCCCGGGACGAGCAGTACTTC. Its protein is CASSRTLASRDEQYF.

The rearrangement links TRBV5-4 to TRBJ2-7; D remains ambiguous. The germline V gene has CDR1 SGHNT and CDR2 YYREEE (reference sequence). V dropped 4 bases and J dropped 2 bases, with 16 bases sitting between them. The CDR3 has 15 amino acids. CDR3 amino acids: CASSPELAAPYEQYF. CDR3 bases: TGTGCCAGCAGCCCAGAGCTGGCGGCCCCCTACGAGCAGTACTTC.

Only one count was recorded for this clone. The chain combines TRBV7-2 with TRBJ2-5, with TRBD2 as a possible D gene (5 bases). Per the germline V gene, CDR1 is SGHTA and CDR2 is FQGNSA. Trimming shortened V by 5 bases and J by 3 bases, and 16 bases separated the two germline ends. This CDR3 contains 15 residues. The CDR3 region is CASSRGNAAKETQYF. CDR3 DNA: TGTGCCAGCAGCCGGGGAAACGCAGCGAAAGAGACCCAGTACTTC.

V is TRBV3-1 (or the pseudogene TRBV3-2) and J is TRBJ2-1; 7 nucleotides line up with TRBD2. CDR3 length: 15 amino acids. The germline CDR1 and CDR2 sequences are LGHDT and YNNKEL (reference sequence). V lost 4 bases, J lost 2 bases, and 5 bases stayed unmatched. CDR3 sequence (DNA): TGTGCCAGCAGCCCCGCGGGGGAGGCCTACAATGAGCAGTTCTTC. This encodes CASSPAGEAYNEQFF.

The chain uses TRBV9 and TRBJ2-7; 8 bases map to TRBD2. Germline lookup yields CDR1 SGDLS and CDR2 YYNGEE. The CDR3 is made up of 15 amino acids. Trimming removed 4 bases from V and 1 base from J; junction bases left unmatched: 7. In DNA, the CDR3 is TGTGCCAGCAGCACCCGGGGGGGCAGTTCCTACGAGCAGTACTTC. This encodes CASSTRGGSSYEQYF.

The chain links TRBV24-1 to TRBJ2-1; D uncertain. V was clipped by 4 bases and J by 6 bases, with 9 bases between them. The CDR3 is made up of 13 amino acids. Germline V lookup: CDR1 KGHDR, CDR2 SFDVKD. Written as DNA, the CDR3 is TGTGCCACCAGTGACGGCCCTAGCAATGAGCAGTTCTTC. This gives the protein CATSDGPSNEQFF.